A selection of T cell receptor beta chains follows, all from one sample in a study of T-cell memory formation after mild COVID-19. Each CDR3 protein gets one entry after TCRdb re-called the 5' RACE reads with MiXCR. Of a few hundred thousand distinct CDR3 sequences in the sample, roughly 8.2% were seen once. The sequenced sample was PBMCs or a T cell subset sorted from them (not recorded which). These receptors were obtained from a man younger than 35 who had mild COVID-19 (a few samples of this study predate the infection). Cell type and time point are not known. Both conserved end residues are part of each CDR3. The D gene is left open where the match is weak. Where a row states a size, it is once, few, many or the class of an expanded clone; other rows omit it.

d_gene | j_gene | abundance | v_gene | CDR3nt | CDR3aa
TRBD1 | TRBJ2-7 | few | TRBV6-6 | TGTGCCAGCACACTGGGACAGGGGGTGGATGAGCAGTACTTC | CASTLGQGVDEQYF
. | TRBJ2-5 | . | TRBV6-5 | TGTGCCAGCAGGGACCAGCTGGAGACCCAGTACTTC | CASRDQLETQYF
TRBD1 | TRBJ2-7 | few | TRBV5-1 | TGCGCCAGCAGACATTCCAGGGGGACCACCTACGAGCAGTACTTC | CASRHSRGTTYEQYF
. | TRBJ2-3 | many | TRBV4-3 | TGCGCCAGCAGCCTCCTAGCTGGTAGCACAGATACGCAGTATTTT | CASSLLAGSTDTQYF
. | TRBJ2-4 | . | TRBV29-1 | TGCAGCGTTGAAGTCTGGGAGTCGGCCAAAAACATTCAGTACTTC | CSVEVWESAKNIQYF
. | TRBJ1-2 | few | TRBV7-9 | TGTGCCAGCAGGCCCACCCCCCCAGGCGGTAACTATGGCTACACCTTC | CASRPTPPGGNYGYTF
. | TRBJ2-2 | . | TRBV4-3 | TGCGCCAGCAGCCAAGAACCGGGTGGCGGGGAGCTGTTTTTT | CASSQEPGGGELFF
. | TRBJ2-7 | . | TRBV5-6 | TGTGCCAGCAGCATGTTCAGGGGTTCGACCTACGAGCAGTACTTC | CASSMFRGSTYEQYF
. | TRBJ2-5 | . | TRBV4-3 | TGCGCCAGCAGCCAAGAGTTGCAAGAGACCCAGTACTTC | CASSQELQETQYF
TRBD2 | TRBJ2-1 | . | TRBV20-1 | TGCAGTGCTAGAGTTGGCGGGAGCTCCTACAATGAGCAGTTCTTC | CSARVGGSSYNEQFF
. | TRBJ2-3 | many | TRBV6-5 | TGTGCCAGCAGCCTCGGGGGGCTTAACACAGATACGCAGTATTTT | CASSLGGLNTDTQYF
. | TRBJ2-2 | few | TRBV5-1 | TGCGCCAGCAGCTCGCTAGCGACGAACACCGGGGAGCTGTTTTTT | CASSSLATNTGELFF
. | TRBJ2-7 | . | TRBV20-1 | TGCAGTGCTAGGGGAAGGGGATTTACCTACGAGCAGTACTTC | CSARGRGFTYEQYF
. | TRBJ2-2 | many | TRBV5-6 | TGTGCCAGCAGCCCTGGTGTGGGGGAGCTGTTTTTT | CASSPGVGELFF
. | TRBJ2-5 | . | TRBV12-3/TRBV12-4 | TGTGCCAGCACCCCGGGACCCTCAGGGACCCAGTACTTC | CASTPGPSGTQYF
. | TRBJ1-1 | . | TRBV12-5 | TGTGCTAGTGGTTTGGTACGAGGCCTTCAAGAAGCTTTCTTT | CASGLVRGLQEAFF
. | TRBJ2-2 | . | TRBV4-3 | TGCGCCAGCAGCCAAGAATTGGGGTGGACCGGGGAGCTGTTTTTT | CASSQELGWTGELFF
. | TRBJ1-4 | few | TRBV20-1 | TGCAGTGCTAGAGTCAGCCTCAGTGGGGATCTGTTTTTT | CSARVSLSGDLFF
TRBD2 | TRBJ2-7 | . | TRBV4-3 | TGCGCCAGCAGCTCAAGACTAGCGGGGGTATACGAGCAGTACTTC | CASSSRLAGVYEQYF
. | TRBJ2-6 | many | TRBV20-1 | TGCAGTGCTACCCGCGGCAACACCGCCTCTGGGGCCAACGTCCTGACTTTC | CSATRGNTASGANVLTF
. | TRBJ1-1 | . | TRBV18 | TGTGCCAGCTCACCCCAGGGCGTAGTGGGCACTGAAGCTTTCTTT | CASSPQGVVGTEAFF
. | TRBJ2-5 | few | TRBV7-8 | TGTGCCAGCAGCTTAGCTGGGGCCCTGGGAGAGACCCAGTACTTC | CASSLAGALGETQYF
TRBD1 | TRBJ2-6 | few | TRBV5-1 | TGCGCCAGCAGGACCGGGACAGGGGTGTCGGGGGCCAACGTCCTGACTTTC | CASRTGTGVSGANVLTF
. | TRBJ2-4 | many | TRBV20-1 | TGCAGTGCGGCAGATTTAGCCAAAAACATTCAGTACTTC | CSAADLAKNIQYF
. | TRBJ2-2 | few | TRBV7-3 | TGTGCCAGCAGCCCCGGAACCGGAGGCACCGGGGAGCTGTTTTTT | CASSPGTGGTGELFF
. | TRBJ1-2 | . | TRBV6-6 | TGTGCCAGCAATTCAGACTGGGCTATCGGCTACACCTTC | CASNSDWAIGYTF
. | TRBJ2-7 | few | TRBV4-1 | TGCGCCAGCAGCCAAGGGGCAGGGGCAGACAGGTACGAGCAGTACTTC | CASSQGAGADRYEQYF
TRBD1 | TRBJ1-5 | few | TRBV19 | TGTGCCAGTAGTATGAGGGGACAGTTCAATCAGCCCCAGCATTTT | CASSMRGQFNQPQHF
TRBD2 | TRBJ2-3 | few | TRBV29-1 | TGCAGCGCCTACCCCGCGGGAAGCGGGGGAGATACGCAGTATTTT | CSAYPAGSGGDTQYF
. | TRBJ2-2 | . | TRBV7-2 | TGTGCCAGCAGCTCGCGGGGAGGGGAGCTGTTTTTT | CASSSRGGELFF
TRBD1 | TRBJ2-1 | few | TRBV12-3/TRBV12-4 | TGTGCCAGCAGATCAAGGACCAGGGACAGTGAGCAGTTCTTC | CASRSRTRDSEQFF
. | TRBJ2-1 | . | TRBV7-3 | TGTGCCAGCAGCCCACGACTAGGGACCGGCAATGAGCAGTTCTTC | CASSPRLGTGNEQFF
TRBD1 | TRBJ1-1 | many | TRBV20-1 | TGCAGTGCTAGAGATGCAGGACAGGGGCACTATGCTGAAGCTTTCTTT | CSARDAGQGHYAEAFF
. | TRBJ2-7 | many | TRBV5-1 | TGCGCCAGCAGCTTGGGTGACTTCTACGAGCAGTACTTC | CASSLGDFYEQYF
. | TRBJ2-2 | few | TRBV7-6 | TGTGCCAGCAGCTTATCTAGTGTTGGGTCCGGGGAGCTGTTTTTT | CASSLSSVGSGELFF
. | TRBJ1-5 | . | TRBV9 | TGTGCCAGCAGCGCCGGACCGGGTCAGCCCCAGCATTTT | CASSAGPGQPQHF
. | TRBJ2-1 | . | TRBV5-1 | TGCGCCAGCAGCTTGGGACTCCACACCTACAATGAGCAGTTCTTC | CASSLGLHTYNEQFF
. | TRBJ2-2 | . | TRBV7-3 | TGTGCCAGCAGCTTATCCGGCTCGAACACCGGGGAGCTGTTTTTT | CASSLSGSNTGELFF
TRBD1 | TRBJ2-5 | . | TRBV6-6 | TGTGCCAGCAGTTACCTTGGGACAGGGGAAGAGACCCAGTACTTC | CASSYLGTGEETQYF
TRBD2 | TRBJ2-5 | few | TRBV5-1 | TGCGCCAGCAGCTCGGACCGAAGAGTAGCGGGAGAGACCCAGTACTTC | CASSSDRRVAGETQYF
. | TRBJ2-5 | . | TRBV7-9 | TGTGCCAGCAGCCCTTCCTATAAACTAATGACCCAGTACTTC | CASSPSYKLMTQYF
TRBD1 | TRBJ1-2 | . | TRBV6-6 | TGTGCCAGCACTCCAGGACAGGGGGCTTGGTCGGATTTGGGCTACACCTTC | CASTPGQGAWSDLGYTF
. | TRBJ2-1 | few | TRBV19 | TGTGCCAGTAGTATTTGGGGCAGGGGCAATGAGCAGTTCTTC | CASSIWGRGNEQFF
TRBD1 | TRBJ2-1 | many | TRBV7-9 | TGTGCCAGCAGGGGGACAGGATACAATGAGCAGTTCTTC | CASRGTGYNEQFF
TRBD2 | TRBJ2-3 | . | TRBV4-3 | TGCGCCAGCAGCCAATCCCTTCCGGCTAGCGGGGATACGCAGTATTTT | CASSQSLPASGDTQYF
. | TRBJ1-4 | . | TRBV29-1 | TGCAGCGTGGGAGGAGGGCCTAATGAAAAACTGTTTTTT | CSVGGGPNEKLFF
. | TRBJ2-7 | few | TRBV7-6 | TGTGCCAGCAGCCCCCTGGGGGATGGCTACGAGCAGTACTTC | CASSPLGDGYEQYF
TRBD1 | TRBJ1-1 | . | TRBV4-1 | TGCGCCAGCAGCCATGTGGGGACAGCGAACACTGAAGCTTTCTTT | CASSHVGTANTEAFF
. | TRBJ2-5 | . | TRBV5-4 | TGTGCCAGCACCTCGGGGGAGGGGGCCCTAGGTTGGGAGACCCAGTACTTC | CASTSGEGALGWETQYF
. | TRBJ2-6 | . | TRBV19 | TGTGCCAGTAGCCCAGCATCCCGGGGGGCCAACGTCCTGACTTTC | CASSPASRGANVLTF